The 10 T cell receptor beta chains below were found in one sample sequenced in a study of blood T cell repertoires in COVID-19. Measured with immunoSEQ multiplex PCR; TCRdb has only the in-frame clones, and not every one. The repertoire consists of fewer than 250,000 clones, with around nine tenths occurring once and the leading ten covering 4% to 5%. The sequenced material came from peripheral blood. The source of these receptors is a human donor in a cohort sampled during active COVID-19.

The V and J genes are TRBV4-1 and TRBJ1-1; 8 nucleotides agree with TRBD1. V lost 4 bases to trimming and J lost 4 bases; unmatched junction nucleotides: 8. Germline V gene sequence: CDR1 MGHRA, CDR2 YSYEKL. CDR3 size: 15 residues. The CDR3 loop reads CASSLGQGLGTEAFF. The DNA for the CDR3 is TGCGCCAGCAGCCTCGGACAGGGCCTCGGCACTGAAGCTTTCTTT.

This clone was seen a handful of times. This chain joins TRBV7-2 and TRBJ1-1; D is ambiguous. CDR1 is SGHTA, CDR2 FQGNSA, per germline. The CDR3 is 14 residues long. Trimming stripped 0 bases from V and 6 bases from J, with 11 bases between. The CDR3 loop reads CASSLAWSGAEAFF. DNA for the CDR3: TGTGCCAGCAGCTTAGCCTGGAGCGGCGCTGAAGCTTTCTTT. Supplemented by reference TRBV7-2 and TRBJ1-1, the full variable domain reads GAGVSQSPSNKVTEKGKDVELRCDPISGHTALYWYRQSLGQGLEFLIYFQGNSAPDKSGLPSDRFSAERTGGSVSTLTIQRTQQEDSAVYLCASSLAWSGAEAFFGQGTRLTVV.

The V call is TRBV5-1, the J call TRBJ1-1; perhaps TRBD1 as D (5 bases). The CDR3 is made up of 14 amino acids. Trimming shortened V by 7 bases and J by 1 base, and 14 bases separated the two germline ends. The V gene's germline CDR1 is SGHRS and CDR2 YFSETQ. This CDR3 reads CASRPAGGNTEAFF. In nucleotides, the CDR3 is TGCGCCAGCCGCCCGGCGGGGGGGAACACTGAAGCTTTCTTT.

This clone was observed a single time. The CDR3 DNA reads as TGTGCCAGCAGCTTGGGGACTAGCGGGAGGGTAAACAATGAGCAGTTCTTC. This encodes CASSLGTSGRVNNEQFF. The chain combines TRBV5-4 with TRBJ2-1; 15 bases line up with TRBD2. V lost 0 bases, J lost 5 bases, and 3 bases stayed unmatched. This CDR3 region has 17 residues. Germline CDR1 reads SGHNT; CDR2 reads YYREEE (reference sequence).

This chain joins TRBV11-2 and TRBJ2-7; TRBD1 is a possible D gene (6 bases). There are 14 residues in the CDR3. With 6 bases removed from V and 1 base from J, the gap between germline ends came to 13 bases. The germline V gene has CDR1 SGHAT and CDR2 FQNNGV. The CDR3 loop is CASSSGTWSYEQYF. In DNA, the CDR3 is TGTGCCAGCAGTTCCGGGACATGGTCCTACGAGCAGTACTTC.

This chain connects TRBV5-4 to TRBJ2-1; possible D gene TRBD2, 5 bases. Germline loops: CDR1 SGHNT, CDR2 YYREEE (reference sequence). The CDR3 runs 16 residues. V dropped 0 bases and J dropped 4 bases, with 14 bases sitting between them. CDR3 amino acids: CASSLAGKPGYNEQFF. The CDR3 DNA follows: TGTGCCAGCAGCTTGGCGGGCAAACCGGGGTACAATGAGCAGTTCTTC.

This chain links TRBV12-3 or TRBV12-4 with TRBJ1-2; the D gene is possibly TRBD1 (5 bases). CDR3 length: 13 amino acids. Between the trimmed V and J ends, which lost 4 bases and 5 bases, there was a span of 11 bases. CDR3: CASSSRGRYGYTF. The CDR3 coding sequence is TGTGCCAGCAGTTCTAGGGGTCGATATGGCTACACCTTC.

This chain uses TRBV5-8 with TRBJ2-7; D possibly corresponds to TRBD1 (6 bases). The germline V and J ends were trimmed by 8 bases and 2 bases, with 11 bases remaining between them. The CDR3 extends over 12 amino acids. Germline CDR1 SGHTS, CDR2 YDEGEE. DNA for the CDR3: TGTGCCAGGCGGACAGTTACCTACGAGCAGTACTTC. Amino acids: CARRTVTYEQYF.

For the CDR3, the DNA is TGTGCCAGTAGTATACCCCCAGGACTGTCCTACAATGAGCAGTTCTTC. Protein: CASSIPPGLSYNEQFF. The gene calls are TRBV19 and TRBJ2-1; weak D call: TRBD2 (5 bases). V lost 2 bases to trimming and J lost 1 base, with 12 bases between them. This CDR3 has 16 residues. Germline V gene lookup returns CDR1 LNHDA and CDR2 SQIVND (reference sequence).

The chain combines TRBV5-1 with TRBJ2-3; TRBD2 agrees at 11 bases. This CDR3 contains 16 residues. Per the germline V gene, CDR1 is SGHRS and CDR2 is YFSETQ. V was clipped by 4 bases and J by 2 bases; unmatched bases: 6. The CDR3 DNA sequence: TGCGCCAGCAGCCTGGGGACTAGCGGTCACACAGATACGCAGTATTTT. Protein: CASSLGTSGHTDTQYF. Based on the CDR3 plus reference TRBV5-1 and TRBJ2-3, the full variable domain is KAGVTQTPRYLIKTRGQQVTLSCSPISGHRSVSWYQQTPGQGLQFLFEYFSETQRNKGNFPGRFSGRQFSNSRSEMNVSTLELGDSALYLCASSLGTSGHTDTQYFGPGTRLTVL.